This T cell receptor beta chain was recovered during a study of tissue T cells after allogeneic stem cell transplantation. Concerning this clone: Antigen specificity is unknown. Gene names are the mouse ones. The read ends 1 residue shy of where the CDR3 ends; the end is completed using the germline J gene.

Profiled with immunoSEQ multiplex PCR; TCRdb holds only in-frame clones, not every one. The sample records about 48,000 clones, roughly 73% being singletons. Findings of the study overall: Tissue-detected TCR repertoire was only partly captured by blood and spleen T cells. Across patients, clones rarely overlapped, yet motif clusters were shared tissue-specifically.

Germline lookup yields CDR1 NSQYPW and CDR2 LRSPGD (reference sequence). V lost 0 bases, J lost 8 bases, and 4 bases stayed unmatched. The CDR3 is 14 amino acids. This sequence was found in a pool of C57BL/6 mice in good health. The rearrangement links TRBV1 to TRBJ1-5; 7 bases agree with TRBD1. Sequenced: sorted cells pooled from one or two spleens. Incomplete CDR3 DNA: TGCACCTGCAGTGCAGAGGCGACAGGGAAGGCTCCGCTT. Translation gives CTCSAEATGKAPL. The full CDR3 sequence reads CTCSAEATGKAPLF.